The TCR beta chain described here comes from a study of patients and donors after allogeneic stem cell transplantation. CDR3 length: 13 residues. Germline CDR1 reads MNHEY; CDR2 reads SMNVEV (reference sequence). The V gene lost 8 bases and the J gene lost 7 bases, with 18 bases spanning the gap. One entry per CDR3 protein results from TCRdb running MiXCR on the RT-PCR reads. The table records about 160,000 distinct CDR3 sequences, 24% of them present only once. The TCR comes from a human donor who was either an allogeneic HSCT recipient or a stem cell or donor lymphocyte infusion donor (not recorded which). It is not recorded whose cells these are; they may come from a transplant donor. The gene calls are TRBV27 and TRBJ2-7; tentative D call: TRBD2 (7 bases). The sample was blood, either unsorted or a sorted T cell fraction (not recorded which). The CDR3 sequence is CASWRGGLQEQYF. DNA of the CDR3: TGTGCCAGCTGGAGGGGGGGGCTTCAGGAGCAGTACTTC.